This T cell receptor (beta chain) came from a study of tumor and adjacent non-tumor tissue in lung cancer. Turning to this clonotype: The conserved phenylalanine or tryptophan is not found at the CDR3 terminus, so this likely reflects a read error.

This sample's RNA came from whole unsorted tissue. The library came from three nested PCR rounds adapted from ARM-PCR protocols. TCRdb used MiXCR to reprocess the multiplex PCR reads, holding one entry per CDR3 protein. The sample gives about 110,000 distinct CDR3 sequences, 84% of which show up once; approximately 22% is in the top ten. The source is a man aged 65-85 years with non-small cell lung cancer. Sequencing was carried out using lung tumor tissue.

In nucleotides, the CDR3 is TGCAGCGCGGAAGTGGGCTGGGAGACCCAGTACTTG. Protein product: CSAEVGWETQYL. The V gene is TRBV29-1, the J gene TRBJ2-5; D ambiguous. The CDR3 consists of 12 residues. V was pared by 7 bases and J by 5 bases, with 14 bases between. Germline CDR1 SQVTM, CDR2 ANQGSEA.